Presented here are 20 T cell receptor beta chains from one specimen sequenced in a study of cytotoxic CD8 clonotypes in ibrutinib-treated CLL. Sequencing used immunoSEQ multiplex PCR; TCRdb keeps in-frame clones, though not all of them. The sample holds 80,000 to 95,000 clones, more than 75% seen once. The specimen was PBMCs, collected after 12 months of ibrutinib treatment. These receptors were taken from a human donor with chronic lymphocytic leukemia.

This clone was seen a handful of times. This sequence joins TRBV2 and TRBJ2-5; D ambiguous. V was shortened by 6 bases and J by 3 bases, with 11 bases between the two germline ends. The CDR3 length is 13 residues. The germline V gene has CDR1 SNHLY and CDR2 FYNNEI. CDR3 amino acids: CASRPDGEETQYF. In nucleotides, the CDR3 is TGTGCCAGCAGACCCGACGGAGAAGAGACCCAGTACTTC.

The chain links TRBV7-9 to TRBJ1-6, with D perhaps TRBD1 (5 bases). The CDR3 contains 15 residues. Germline CDR1 and CDR2: SEHNR and FQNEAQ (reference sequence). The germline V and J ends were trimmed by 1 base and 5 bases, with 9 bases remaining between them. The DNA for the CDR3 is TGTGCCAGCAGCTTAGGGCAGGGCGATAATTCACCCCTCCACTTT. Protein product: CASSLGQGDNSPLHF.

The chain links TRBV4-3 to TRBJ2-7; 9 bases agree with TRBD1. The CDR3 is made up of 15 amino acids. J gave up 8 bases and V 1 base, and 9 bases lay outside the gene matches. Germline V lookup: CDR1 LGHNA, CDR2 YSLEER. CDR3 sequence: CASSQGTRTGEKQYF. The CDR3 coding sequence is TGCGCCAGCAGCCAAGGCACCCGGACAGGGGAGAAGCAGTACTTC.

The chain carries TRBV5-8 and TRBJ1-2; D might be TRBD1 (5 bases). CDR1 is SGHTS and CDR2 is YDEGEE in the germline V gene. V lost 0 bases, J lost 7 bases, and 22 bases lay in between. The CDR3 length is 17 residues. The CDR3 here is CASSLGSNTDSAGGYTF. The CDR3 DNA sequence: TGTGCCAGCAGCTTGGGCTCCAACACCGACAGTGCCGGTGGCTACACCTTC.

The chain carries TRBV6-6 and TRBJ1-1, with D unresolved. CDR3 size: 13 residues. Germline V gene lookup returns CDR1 MNHNY and CDR2 SVGAGI (reference sequence). The ends were cut back, 2 bases at V and 4 bases at J, with 8 bases in the middle. Here the CDR3 reads CASSYRRTTEAFF. The CDR3 DNA reads as TGTGCCAGCAGTTACCGTAGGACCACTGAAGCTTTCTTT.

The rearrangement uses TRBV7-3 and TRBJ2-2; 7 bases are a match to TRBD1. Germline assignment: CDR1 SGHTA and CDR2 FQGTGA. The CDR3 length is 13 residues. V was clipped by 10 bases and J by 4 bases; unmatched bases: 6. CDR3 in amino acids: CAIPDRVTGELFF. The CDR3 region has the DNA TGTGCCATCCCCGACAGGGTCACCGGGGAGCTGTTTTTT.

The V and J genes are TRBV30 and TRBJ2-2; 7 bases fit TRBD2. The CDR3 consists of 14 residues. V shed 8 bases, J shed 2 bases, and the junction held 8 bases outside the gene matches. The germline gives CDR1 GTSNPN, CDR2 SVGIG (reference sequence). The CDR3 protein is CAGRGTTNTGELFF. The CDR3 coding sequence is TGTGCCGGCCGAGGGACTACTAACACCGGGGAGCTGTTTTTT.

This clone was counted a few times. The chain joins TRBV6-7 to TRBJ1-5, with D uncertain. TRBV6-7 is classed as an ORF, of uncertain function. CDR3 length: 11 residues. V was clipped by 6 bases and J by 8 bases, with 8 bases between them. CDR3 DNA: TGTGCCAGCAGCTCGGGGAAGCCCCAGCATTTT. This sequence encodes CASSSGKPQHF.

The chain uses TRBV5-1 and TRBJ2-7; TRBD2 aligns across 7 bases. The CDR3 contains 13 residues. V shed 6 bases, J shed 5 bases, and the junction held 8 bases outside the gene matches. Germline V gene sequence: CDR1 SGHRS, CDR2 YFSETQ. CDR3 residues: CASKMGGKDEQYF. In DNA form, the CDR3 reads TGCGCCAGCAAGATGGGAGGGAAAGACGAGCAGTACTTC. Full variable domain (rest looked up from reference TRBV5-1 and TRBJ2-7): KAGVTQTPRYLIKTRGQQVTLSCSPISGHRSVSWYQQTPGQGLQFLFEYFSETQRNKGNFPGRFSGRQFSNSRSEMNVSTLELGDSALYLCASKMGGKDEQYFGPGTRLTVT.

This clone was detected only once. The genes are TRBV11-3 and TRBJ2-1; D is perhaps TRBD1 or TRBD2 (5 bases each). The V gene lost 5 bases and the J gene lost 10 bases, with 18 bases spanning the gap. The germline gives CDR1 SGHNT, CDR2 YENEEA. The CDR3 runs 14 residues. The CDR3, as DNA: TGTGCCAGCAGCCCCTCCTTGGGCAGGGAGGAGCAGTTCTTC. This translates into CASSPSLGREEQFF. Drawing the rest from reference TRBV11-3 and TRBJ2-1, the complete variable domain is EAGVVQSPRYKIIEKKQPVAFWCNPISGHNTLYWYLQNLGQGPELLIRYENEEAVDDSQLPKDRFSAERLKGVDSTLKIQPAELGDSAVYLCASSPSLGREEQFFGPGTRLTVL.

The count of this clone is one. The chain has TRBV19 and TRBJ1-6, with D unclear. Germline CDR1 LNHDA, CDR2 SQIVND (reference sequence). Trimming took 6 bases from V and 2 from J, leaving 14 bases between them. CDR3 length equals 16 residues. The chain's CDR3 is CASSHPPGTYNSPLHF. CDR3 nucleotides: TGTGCCAGTAGCCACCCTCCTGGCACCTATAATTCACCCCTCCACTTT.

V and J are TRBV5-5 and TRBJ1-3, with D unclear. The V and J ends lost 0 bases and 0 bases respectively, with 13 bases between them. CDR1 is SGHKS, CDR2 YYEKEE, per germline (reference sequence). The length of the CDR3 is 17 residues. Written as DNA, the CDR3 is TGTGCCAGCAGCTTGGTTGGTAGGCCGAGCTCTGGAAACACCATATATTTT. It is translated as CASSLVGRPSSGNTIYF.

This clone was seen a few times. The genes are TRBV28 and TRBJ2-5, with 13 bases fitting TRBD2. With V trimmed by 6 bases and J by 4 bases, 5 bases remained unmatched. The CDR3 runs to 15 residues. Germline CDR1 and CDR2: MDHEN and SYDVKM. CDR3 residues: CASSPGLAGVETQYF. CDR3 nucleotides: TGTGCCAGCAGCCCTGGACTAGCGGGAGTAGAGACCCAGTACTTC.

V usage is TRBV7-6 and J usage is TRBJ2-7, with a possible D match to TRBD1 (5 bases). CDR1 and CDR2 (germline): SGHVS, FNYEAQ. The CDR3 loop spans 13 amino acids. Trimming left V 1 base short and J 3 bases short, with 7 bases between. In nucleotides, the CDR3 is TGTGCCAGCAGCTTAGACGACAGCTACGAGCAGTACTTC. This gives the protein CASSLDDSYEQYF. Drawing the rest from reference TRBV7-6 and TRBJ2-7, the complete variable domain is GAGVSQSPRYKVTKRGQDVALRCDPISGHVSLYWYRQALGQGPEFLTYFNYEAQQDKSGLPNDRFSAERPEGSISTLTIQRTEQRDSAMYRCASSLDDSYEQYFGPGTRLTVT.

This clone was seen just once. DNA of the CDR3: TGTGCCAGCTCACCAGGGGTACGGACCGGGGAGCTGTTTTTT. It specifies CASSPGVRTGELFF. The chain has TRBV18 and TRBJ2-2; D remains ambiguous. Germline CDR1 is KGHSH and CDR2 is LQKENI. CDR3 size: 14 residues. Trimming shortened V by 2 bases and J by 5 bases, and 9 bases separated the two germline ends.

Only a few counts were recorded for this clone. DNA of the CDR3: TGTGCCAGTAGTACAACGGGAAACACCATATATTTT. Amino acid sequence: CASSTTGNTIYF. This chain connects TRBV19 to TRBJ1-3; D unclear. The ends were cut back, 4 bases at V and 4 bases at J, with 5 bases in the middle. The CDR3 length is 12 residues. Germline V lookup: CDR1 LNHDA, CDR2 SQIVND (reference sequence).

This sequence joins TRBV27 and TRBJ2-1; D may be TRBD2 (5 bases). Germline CDR1 and CDR2: MNHEY and SMNVEV (reference sequence). The CDR3 is 12 residues long. V lost 11 bases, J lost 6 bases, and 14 bases lay in between. CDR3 coding DNA: TGTGCCGCCGGGAAACCATCCAATGAGCAGTTCTTC. As protein: CAAGKPSNEQFF.

V and J are TRBV13 and TRBJ2-3, with D unclear. From germline, CDR1 is PRHDT and CDR2 FYEKMQ (reference sequence). This CDR3 comprises 16 residues. V was clipped by 2 bases and J by 2 bases, with 14 bases between them. The CDR3 here is CASSLFSGRITDTQYF. For the CDR3, the DNA is TGTGCCAGCAGCTTATTTTCGGGTCGAATCACAGATACGCAGTATTTT. The entire variable domain, with the rest obtained from reference TRBV13 and TRBJ2-3, is as follows: AAGVIQSPRHLIKEKRETATLKCYPIPRHDTVYWYQQGPGQDPQFLISFYEKMQSDKGSIPDRFSAQQFSDYHSELNMSSLELGDSALYFCASSLFSGRITDTQYFGPGTRLTVL.

CDR3 amino acids: CAWSVSLGAFF. In DNA, the CDR3 is TGTGCCTGGAGTGTAAGCCTGGGGGCTTTCTTT. The V call is TRBV30, the J call TRBJ1-1; D is ambiguous. In germline, CDR1 is GTSNPN, CDR2 SVGIG (reference sequence). V lost 0 bases and J lost 11, with 10 bases in between. This CDR3 has 11 amino acids.

The rearrangement uses TRBV28 and TRBJ2-1; 10 bases match TRBD2. With V trimmed by 4 bases and J by 14 bases, 5 bases remained unmatched. The CDR3 runs to 12 residues. From germline, CDR1 is MDHEN and CDR2 SYDVKM. The CDR3 region is CASSWGTSVEFF. The CDR3 coding sequence is TGTGCCAGCAGTTGGGGGACTAGCGTTGAGTTCTTC.